The 6 T cell receptor beta chains reported below all come from one sample, sequenced in a study of monozygotic twins with inflammatory bowel disease (dated by TCRdb to between 2019 and 2020). Library method: 5' RACE. Instrument on record: Illumina HiSeq 2500. After TCRdb reprocessed the reads, each CDR3 protein sequence was kept as one row, without DNA. The sample's clone listing holds about 380,000 distinct CDR3 sequences. The top ten hold 2.5% to 3% of the sample. Input material: blood. These receptors came from a human donor with ulcerative colitis or Crohn's disease, or a healthy co-twin of an affected twin (not recorded which).

The chain uses TRBV4-2 and TRBJ2-1; absent DNA, TCRdb's TRBD2 call cannot be checked. CDR3 length equals 16 residues. CDR1 LGHNA and CDR2 YNFKEQ come from the germline V gene. This chain's CDR3 is CASIQVVTSGVNEQFF.

The CDR3: CASSQVSSNDGSNQPQHF. The chain is built from TRBV4-2 and TRBJ1-5. The CDR3 totals 18 residues. CDR1 and CDR2 (germline): LGHNA, YNFKEQ.

This chain uses TRBV12-3 or TRBV12-4 with TRBJ2-6; the D call from TCRdb, TRBD1, cannot be confirmed without DNA. This CDR3 is 18 amino acids long. This CDR3 is CASSFTGQGISGANVLTF.

This chain connects TRBV5-5 to TRBJ1-2; there is no DNA to check the TCRdb D call of TRBD1. Germline loops: CDR1 SGHKS, CDR2 YYEKEE (reference sequence). CDR3 size: 15 residues. The chain's CDR3 is CASSPSGDINYGYTF. The complete variable domain, with remaining parts taken from reference TRBV5-5 and TRBJ1-2, reads DAGVTQSPTHLIKTRGQQVTLRCSPISGHKSVSWYQQVLGQGPQFIFQYYEKEERGRGNFPDRFSARQFPNYSSELNVNALLLGDSALYLCASSPSGDINYGYTFGSGTRLTVV.

J is TRBJ2-2 and V is TRBV7-2; TCRdb's D gene call, TRBD1, goes unchecked for lack of DNA. Germline values: CDR1 SGHTA, CDR2 FQGNSA. The CDR3 loop spans 14 amino acids. CDR3 sequence reads: CASSRDLRRGELFF.

This chain uses TRBV28 with TRBJ2-4; TCRdb designates TRBD2, a call that cannot be tested without DNA. The germline V gene encodes CDR1 MDHEN and CDR2 SYDVKM. This CDR3 is 16 amino acids long. CDR3 region: CASSPAVAEAKNIQYF.